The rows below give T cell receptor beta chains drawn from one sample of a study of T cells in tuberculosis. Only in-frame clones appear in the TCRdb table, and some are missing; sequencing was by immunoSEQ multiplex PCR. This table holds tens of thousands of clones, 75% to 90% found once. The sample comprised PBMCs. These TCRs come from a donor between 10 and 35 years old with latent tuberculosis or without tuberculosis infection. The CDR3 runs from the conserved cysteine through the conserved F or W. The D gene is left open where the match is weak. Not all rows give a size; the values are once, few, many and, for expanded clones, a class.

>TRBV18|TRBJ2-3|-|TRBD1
TGTGCCAGCTCCCTCGCCGGGACAGCGGAGGATACGCAGTATTTT
CASSLAGTAEDTQYF
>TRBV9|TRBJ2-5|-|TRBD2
TGTGCCAGCAGCGAAAGGACTAGCGGCTCCGGGACCCAGTACTTC
CASSERTSGSGTQYF
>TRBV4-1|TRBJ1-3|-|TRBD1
TGCGCCAGCAGCCTCATGGACAGGGCCCAGGGGGACACCATATATTTT
CASSLMDRAQGDTIYF
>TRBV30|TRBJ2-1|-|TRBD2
TGTGCCTGGAGTGTAGGCACTAGCGGGGGAAATGAGCAGTTCTTC
CAWSVGTSGGNEQFF
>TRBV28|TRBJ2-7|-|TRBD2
TGTGCCAGCAGTTTATTCCGGCGGGGGTCCGAGCAGTACTTC
CASSLFRRGSEQYF
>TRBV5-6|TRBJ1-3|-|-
TGTGCCAGCAGCTTGGCCGGGGGGTTCTCTGGAAACACCATATATTTT
CASSLAGGFSGNTIYF
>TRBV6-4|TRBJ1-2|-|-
TGTGCCAGCAGGACACAGGGATCCTATGGCTACACCTTC
CASRTQGSYGYTF
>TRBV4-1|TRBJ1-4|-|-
TGCGCCAGCAGCTACTCACCCGGGACACGGAGGGAAAAACTGTTTTTT
CASSYSPGTRREKLFF
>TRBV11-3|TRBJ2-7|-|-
TGTGCCAGCAGCCCCGGACTGACCTCCTACGAGCAGTACTTC
CASSPGLTSYEQYF
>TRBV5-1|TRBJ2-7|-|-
TGCGCCAGCAGGGGCAGGGGGGACGAGCAGTACTTC
CASRGRGDEQYF
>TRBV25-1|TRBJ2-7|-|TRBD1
TGTGCCAGCAGTGGCCGAATTGTGGGGACAGGGGTATACGAGCAGTACTTC
CASSGRIVGTGVYEQYF
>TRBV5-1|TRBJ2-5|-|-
TGCGCCAGCAGCTTTGGCCCAGTCCAAGAGACCCAGTACTTC
CASSFGPVQETQYF
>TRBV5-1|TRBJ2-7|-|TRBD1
TGCGCCAGCAGCTTGGGGACAGGGATGGACGAGCAGTACTTC
CASSLGTGMDEQYF
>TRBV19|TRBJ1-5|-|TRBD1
TGTGCCAGTATATCGACAGGGGGAGGCAATCAGCCCCAGCATTTT
CASISTGGGNQPQHF
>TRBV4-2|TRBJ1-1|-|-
TGTGCCAGCAGCCAAGAGGGAGGGGGTAGGACTGAAGCTTTCTTT
CASSQEGGGRTEAFF
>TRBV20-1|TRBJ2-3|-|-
TGCAGTGCTCCCCCCGGAGATACGCAGTATTTT
CSAPPGDTQYF
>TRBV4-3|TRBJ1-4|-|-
TGCGCCAGCAGCCAGGCTACAGCTAGGGGGATTGGTGAAAAACTGTTTTTT
CASSQATARGIGEKLFF
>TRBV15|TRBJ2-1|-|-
TGTGCCACCAGCAGCTTCAGGAACGTGGACAATGAGCAGTTCTTC
CATSSFRNVDNEQFF
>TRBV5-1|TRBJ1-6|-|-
TGCGCCAGCAGCTTGGCAGGTAGCTCCTATAATTCACCCCTCCACTTT
CASSLAGSSYNSPLHF
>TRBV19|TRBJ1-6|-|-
TGTGCCAGTAGTCCGGGAGATAATTCACCCCTCCACTTT
CASSPGDNSPLHF
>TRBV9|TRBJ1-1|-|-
TGTGCCAGCAGCGTCGGAGGACCTTCGGGCCCTGAAGCTTTCTTT
CASSVGGPSGPEAFF
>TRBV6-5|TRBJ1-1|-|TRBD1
TGTGCCAGCAGTTGGACAGGGGAGGTAACCGAAGCTTTCTTT
CASSWTGEVTEAFF
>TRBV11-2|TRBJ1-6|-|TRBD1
TGTGCCAGCAGCCCGGCGGCGGGACAGAACTCCTATAATTCACCCCTCCACTTT
CASSPAAGQNSYNSPLHF
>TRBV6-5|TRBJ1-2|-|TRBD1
TGTGCCAGCAGTTACTCGAATAGGGGACAGGGGTATGGCTACACCTTC
CASSYSNRGQGYGYTF
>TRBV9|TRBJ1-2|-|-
TGTGCCAGCAGCACGGAGACGGGGGGATATGGCTACACCTTC
CASSTETGGYGYTF
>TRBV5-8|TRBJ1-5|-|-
TGTGCCAGCAGCTTGGTCACAGGGAATGATCAGCCCCAGCATTTT
CASSLVTGNDQPQHF
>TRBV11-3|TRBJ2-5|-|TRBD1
TGTGCCAGCAGCGATTCTGGGACAGCCCAAGAGACCCAGTACTTC
CASSDSGTAQETQYF
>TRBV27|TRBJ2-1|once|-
TGTGCCAGCACGGATCTCCCCCGGGGGGAGCAGTTCTTC
CASTDLPRGEQFF
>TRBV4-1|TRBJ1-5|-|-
TGCGCCAGCAGCCAAGGCCCGCGGAATCAGCCCCAGCATTTT
CASSQGPRNQPQHF
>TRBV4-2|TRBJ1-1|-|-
TGTGCCAGCAGCCAAGATAGTTGGGGCGAGTACACTGAAGCTTTCTTT
CASSQDSWGEYTEAFF
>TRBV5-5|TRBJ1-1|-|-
TGTGCCAGCAGCTCCGTTTGGGGGGACCAGCTTGAAGCTTTCTTT
CASSSVWGDQLEAFF
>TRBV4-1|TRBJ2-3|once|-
TGCGCCAGCAGCCAAGTGGGACTTCCAATCACAGATACGCAGTATTTT
CASSQVGLPITDTQYF
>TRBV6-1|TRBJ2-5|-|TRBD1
TGTGCCAGCAGGGAGCCCCGGGACAGGCGGACCCAGTACTTC
CASREPRDRRTQYF
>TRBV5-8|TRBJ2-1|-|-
TGTGCCAGCAGCGTTTCCGGGACTTTTTGGTTCTTC
CASSVSGTFWFF
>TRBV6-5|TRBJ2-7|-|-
TGTGCCAGCAGAGCAGGGTCCTACGAGCAGTACTTC
CASRAGSYEQYF
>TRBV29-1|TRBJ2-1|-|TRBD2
TGCAGCTCTCACGGGCTAGCGGGGTCCAATGAGCAGTTCTTC
CSSHGLAGSNEQFF
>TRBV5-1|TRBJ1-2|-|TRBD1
TGCGCCAGCAGCGTTACCGGGACAGGGAGGGACGGCTACACCTTC
CASSVTGTGRDGYTF
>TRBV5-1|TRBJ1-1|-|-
TGCGCCAGCAGCTTGGGGCAGGGCCGGGAGGCTTTCTTT
CASSLGQGREAFF
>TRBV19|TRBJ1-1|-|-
TGTGCCAGTAGTATGGCCCGGGACACTGAAGCTTTCTTT
CASSMARDTEAFF
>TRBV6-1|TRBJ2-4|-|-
TGTGCCAGCAGTCTAGGGGGAAACATTCAGTACTTC
CASSLGGNIQYF
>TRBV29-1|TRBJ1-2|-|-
TGCAGCGTCATCCTACAGGGTGACTATGGCTACACCTTC
CSVILQGDYGYTF
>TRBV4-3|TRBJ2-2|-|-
TGCGCCAGCAGCCAAGGCGGGACTCTCACCGGGGAGCTGTTTTTT
CASSQGGTLTGELFF
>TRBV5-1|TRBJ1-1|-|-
TGCGCCAGCAGCCGCTTGGTTAGGGGAGAGGGGGTTGAAGCTTTCTTT
CASSRLVRGEGVEAFF
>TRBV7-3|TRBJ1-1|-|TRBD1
TGTGCCAGCAGCCCCGGGACAGGGGGCTGGAACACTGAAGCTTTCTTT
CASSPGTGGWNTEAFF
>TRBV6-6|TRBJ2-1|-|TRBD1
TGTGCCAGCAGTTATCGCCGGGACAGGCCCTACAATGAGCAGTTCTTC
CASSYRRDRPYNEQFF
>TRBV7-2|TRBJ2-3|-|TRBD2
TGTGCCAGCAGCCTTCGACTAGCGGGGGTGCCAGATACGCAGTATTTT
CASSLRLAGVPDTQYF
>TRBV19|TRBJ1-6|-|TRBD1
TGTGCCAGTAGTATTTGGGACAGGGAGAATTCACCCCTCCACTTT
CASSIWDRENSPLHF
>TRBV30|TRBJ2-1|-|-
TGTGCCTGGAGTGTACAGGGGGGGGGCTACAATGAGCAGTTCTTC
CAWSVQGGGYNEQFF
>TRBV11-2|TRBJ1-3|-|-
TGTGCCAGCAGCTTATTATGGCCCCCGGGAGGAAACACCATATATTTT
CASSLLWPPGGNTIYF
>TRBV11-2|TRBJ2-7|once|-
TGTGCCAGCAGCTTGGGCCAGCCCCAGTTCTACGAGCAGTACTTC
CASSLGQPQFYEQYF
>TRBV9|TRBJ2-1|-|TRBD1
TGTGCCAGCAGCGAGAGGGACAGGGTATTCTCCTACAATGAGCAGTTCTTC
CASSERDRVFSYNEQFF
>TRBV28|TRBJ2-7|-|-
TGTGCCAGCAGTTCGATACCCAGGGGATCCGGGTCCGAGCAGTACTTC
CASSSIPRGSGSEQYF
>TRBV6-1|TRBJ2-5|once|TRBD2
TGTGCCAGCAGTGCTCGACTAGCGGGGAGGGGGGGAGAGACCCAGTACTTC
CASSARLAGRGGETQYF
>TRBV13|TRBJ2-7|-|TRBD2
TGTGCCAGCAGCGCCGGTCAGCGGGAGAAGTACGAGCAGTACTTC
CASSAGQREKYEQYF
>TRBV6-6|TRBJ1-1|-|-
TGTGCCAGCAGCTTCGGGGAAGGGAACACTGAAGCTTTCTTT
CASSFGEGNTEAFF